Below are 28 T cell receptor beta chains sequenced from a single sample in a study of response to subunit inactivated influenza vaccine. TCRdb called the RT-PCR reads again in MiXCR, with one record for every CDR3 protein. The sample shows 550,000 to 800,000 distinct CDR3 sequences, 14% of them seen only once. Source: PBMCs from blood, taken 14 to 15 days before vaccination. These TCRs come from a man in his fifties or sixties who received an inactivated influenza vaccine.

The sample holds many counts of this clonotype. This rearrangement joins TRBV12-3 or TRBV12-4 to TRBJ2-7; D ambiguous. This CDR3 has 12 residues. V was pared by 0 bases and J by 5 bases, with 5 bases between. The CDR3 nucleotides read TGTGCCAGCAGTTTAGCTGGAGACGAGCAGTACTTC. Protein sequence: CASSLAGDEQYF.

This clonotype was counted only a few times. The rearrangement joins TRBV12-3 or TRBV12-4 to TRBJ2-7, with TRBD2 matching over 8 bases. Unmatched junction bases numbered 3, after V lost 3 bases and J lost 2 bases. The CDR3 spans 14 residues. CDR3: CASSLGTRAYEQYF. The CDR3 nucleotides read TGTGCCAGCAGTTTGGGGACTAGGGCCTACGAGCAGTACTTC.

The J gene is TRBJ2-3, the V gene TRBV20-1; D is unresolved. The germline V and J ends were trimmed by 2 bases and 6 bases, with 9 bases remaining between them. The CDR3 is 12 residues long. Germline CDR1 and CDR2: DFQATT and SNEGSKA (reference sequence). CDR3 loop: CSARSVGDTQYF. The DNA for the CDR3 is TGCAGTGCTAGATCTGTCGGGGATACGCAGTATTTT.

This clonotype has a count of ten or more. The rearrangement joins TRBV11-1 to TRBJ2-1; 9 nucleotides line up with TRBD2. Germline V gene data show CDR1 as SGHAT and CDR2 as FQDESV (reference sequence). The length of the CDR3 is 19 residues. Unmatched junction bases numbered 14, after V lost 5 bases and J lost 0 bases. The CDR3 reads CASSPLGSGGMSSYNEQFF. CDR3 in DNA: TGTGCCAGCAGCCCCCTAGGTAGCGGGGGTATGAGCTCCTACAATGAGCAGTTCTTC. The full variable domain, with the rest looked up from reference TRBV11-1 and TRBJ2-1, is EAEVAQSPRYKITEKSQAVAFWCDPISGHATLYWYRQILGQGPELLVQFQDESVVDDSQLPKDRFSAERLKGVDSTLKIQPAELGDSAMYLCASSPLGSGGMSSYNEQFFGPGTRLTVL.

This clonotype was seen a handful of times. The CDR3 loop reads CSARVREGEQFF. In DNA form, the CDR3 reads TGCAGTGCTAGAGTTAGAGAGGGGGAGCAGTTCTTC. The chain joins TRBV20-1 to TRBJ2-1, with D perhaps given as TRBD1 or TRBD2 (5 bases each). Trimming took 1 base from V and 10 from J, leaving 11 bases between them. The CDR3 is 12 residues long. Per germline, CDR1 DFQATT and CDR2 SNEGSKA (reference sequence).

The chain is built from TRBV6-1 and TRBJ2-3; possible D gene TRBD2, 6 bases. The germline CDR1 and CDR2 sequences are MNHNS and SASEGT. The CDR3 consists of 19 residues. V lost 2 bases and J lost 6, with 27 bases in between. The DNA of the CDR3 is TGTGCCAGCAGTGAAAAACACCCCATCCTCGCGGGGCGGGTCGATACGCAGTATTTT. Protein sequence: CASSEKHPILAGRVDTQYF.

This chain joins TRBV6-2 or TRBV6-3 and TRBJ1-2; possibly TRBD1 for D (5 bases). This CDR3 spans 15 amino acids. V lost 0 bases and J 0 bases, leaving 8 bases between the germline ends. CDR1 and CDR2 (germline): MNHEY, SVGEGT. The CDR3 DNA is TGTGCCAGCAGTTACTCCAAGACAGCTAACTATGGCTACACCTTC. It yields the protein CASSYSKTANYGYTF.

This clonotype was observed at least ten times. The rearrangement uses TRBV19 and TRBJ2-7; 9 bases line up with TRBD1. The V gene end was trimmed by 3 bases and the J gene end by 2 bases; junction bases not matched to a gene: 2. Per the germline V gene, CDR1 is LNHDA and CDR2 is SQIVND (reference sequence). This CDR3 is 14 amino acids long. Here the CDR3 DNA reads TGTGCCAGTAGTATCGGGACAGGGACCTACGAGCAGTACTTC. The encoded protein is CASSIGTGTYEQYF.

The chain joins TRBV5-1 to TRBJ1-1, with a tentative D call TRBD1 (5 bases). V dropped 4 bases and J dropped 0 bases, with 13 bases sitting between them. Germline loops: CDR1 SGHRS, CDR2 YFSETQ. The CDR3 contains 15 residues. CDR3 region: CASSEGYGLNTEAFF. As DNA, the CDR3 is TGCGCCAGCAGCGAGGGGTACGGATTGAACACTGAAGCTTTCTTT.

This clonotype was counted many times. The chain has TRBV9 and TRBJ2-2, with D maybe TRBD2 (5 bases). Trimming removed 1 base from V and 3 bases from J, with 25 bases in between. The CDR3 length is 20 residues. The V gene's germline CDR1 is SGDLS and CDR2 YYNGEE. CDR3 sequence (DNA): TGTGCCAGCAGCGTACCCTACTCGGTGATCGGGGTCGACGACACCGGGGAGCTGTTTTTT. Its translation is CASSVPYSVIGVDDTGELFF.

This clonotype was found many times. This chain joins TRBV5-1 and TRBJ2-7; 7 nucleotides align to TRBD2. Trimming took 3 bases from V and 0 from J; bases not matched to a gene: 3. The CDR3 is 14 amino acids. Germline CDR1 is SGHRS and CDR2 is YFSETQ. CDR3 region: CASSYGGDSYEQYF. CDR3 DNA: TGCGCCAGCAGCTATGGGGGGGACTCCTACGAGCAGTACTTC.

This clonotype was counted only a few times. The rearrangement links TRBV27 to TRBJ2-2; D is possibly TRBD2 (5 bases). Trimming removed 5 bases from V and 6 bases from J, with 16 bases in between. The CDR3 spans 15 residues. From germline, CDR1 is MNHEY and CDR2 SMNVEV (reference sequence). The CDR3 DNA is TGTGCCAGCAGTCCCCACCCCCGAGCGGCCGGGGAGCTGTTTTTT. It encodes CASSPHPRAAGELFF.

This clonotype was counted between two and nine times. V gene TRBV4-1 combines with J gene TRBJ2-2; 10 positions agree with TRBD1. Trimming removed 4 bases from V and 6 bases from J; junction bases left unmatched: 5. Per the germline V gene, CDR1 is MGHRA and CDR2 is YSYEKL. The CDR3 extends over 15 amino acids. This CDR3 reads CASSPDRGRAGELFF. CDR3 sequence (DNA): TGCGCCAGCAGCCCCGACAGGGGGCGGGCCGGGGAGCTGTTTTTT.

Of note for this clonotype: A much more abundant neighbour one base away suggests this may be a read error. The chain's CDR3 is CAISGEGNRGLSNEQYF. CDR3 DNA: TGTGCCATCAGTGGGGAGGGAAACAGGGGGCTAAGTAATGAGCAGTACTTC. The chain couples TRBV10-3 to TRBJ2-1, with TRBD1 matching over 9 bases. The J call is uncertain, as TRBJ2-7 better fits the DNA end. From germline, CDR1 is ENHRY and CDR2 SYGVKD. There are 17 residues in the CDR3.

The chain couples TRBV9 to TRBJ2-3; D is uncertain. Germline V gives CDR1 SGDLS, CDR2 YYNGEE. The germline V and J ends were trimmed by 4 bases and 4 bases, with 13 bases remaining between them. This CDR3 has 14 amino acids. The CDR3 here is CASSPEPGADTQYF. Written as DNA, the CDR3 is TGTGCCAGCAGCCCAGAGCCGGGTGCAGATACGCAGTATTTT.

The rearrangement joins TRBV7-9 to TRBJ1-5, with D perhaps TRBD1 (5 bases). V dropped 2 bases and J dropped 5 bases, with 13 bases sitting between them. Germline V gene data show CDR1 as SEHNR and CDR2 as FQNEAQ (reference sequence). This CDR3 is 15 amino acids long. The DNA of the CDR3 is TGTGCCAGCAGCTTAAGGGGCTCAGGCGATCAGCCCCAGCATTTT. Its translation: CASSLRGSGDQPQHF.

The chain employs TRBV28 and TRBJ2-3; 9 bases align to TRBD2. Germline CDR1 and CDR2: MDHEN and SYDVKM. The CDR3 is 17 amino acids. Trimming at V came to 5 bases and at J to 4 bases, leaving 13 bases not matched to a gene. CDR3 residues: CASSTPAAGGRSDTQYF. The CDR3 DNA reads as TGTGCCAGCAGTACTCCCGCGGCGGGGGGGCGATCAGATACGCAGTATTTT.

The chain couples TRBV12-3 or TRBV12-4 to TRBJ1-1; D perhaps matches TRBD1 (6 bases). Trimming pared 4 bases from V and 5 bases from J, leaving 17 bases between. The CDR3 extends over 15 amino acids. The CDR3 DNA reads as TGTGCCAGCAGTTCCCAGGGGAGCATTGGGACTGAAGCTTTCTTT. This translates into CASSSQGSIGTEAFF.

This clonotype appeared a few times. The chain has TRBV12-3 or TRBV12-4 and TRBJ1-2; tentatively, D is TRBD1 (6 bases). This CDR3 has 14 residues. V was cut by 6 bases and J by 5 bases, with 16 bases left in between. The CDR3 loop reads CASRRTGTPYGYTF. The CDR3 region has the DNA TGTGCCAGCAGGCGCACAGGGACTCCATATGGCTACACCTTC.

As concerns this clonotype: No conserved phenylalanine or tryptophan is present at the end of the CDR3, so a read error is the likely explanation. The rearrangement links TRBV6-5 to TRBJ1-1, with 7 positions matching TRBD1. With V trimmed by 2 bases and J by 0 bases, 3 bases remained unmatched. Germline CDR1 reads MNHEY; CDR2 reads SVGAGI. CDR3 size: 15 residues. CDR3 amino acids: CASSYGTDMNTEAFL. The CDR3 DNA follows: TGTGCCAGCAGTTACGGGACAGATATGAACACTGAAGCTTTCCTT.

The table lists this clonotype with a few counts. The chain recombines TRBV29-1 with TRBJ2-7; 14 nucleotides align to TRBD2. This CDR3 spans 18 amino acids. Germline CDR1 is SQVTM and CDR2 is ANQGSEA. V lost 0 bases to trimming and J lost 7 bases; unmatched junction nucleotides: 14. The CDR3 spells CSVEDRGLAGVGFFEQYF. The CDR3, as DNA: TGCAGCGTTGAAGATCGGGGACTAGCGGGAGTAGGTTTTTTTGAGCAGTACTTC.

This clonotype was detected only a few times. The CDR3 spells CASSLRSGIGTEAFF. The CDR3 region has the DNA TGCGCCAGCAGCTTGAGATCTGGGATCGGCACTGAAGCTTTCTTT. The gene calls are TRBV5-1 and TRBJ1-1, with D unclear. V was shortened by 1 base and J by 4 bases, with 14 bases between the two germline ends. The germline V gene has CDR1 SGHRS and CDR2 YFSETQ. This CDR3 contains 15 residues.

This rearrangement joins TRBV3-1 to TRBJ1-5, with D uncertain. The V end lost 3 bases, the J end lost 9 bases, and 15 bases lay between the germline ends. Germline values: CDR1 LGHDT, CDR2 YNNKEL (reference sequence). The CDR3 runs to 14 residues. CDR3 DNA sequence: TGTGCCAGCAGCCAGGGAGAATTTTCGGGGCCCCAGCATTTT. This encodes CASSQGEFSGPQHF.

This clonotype was recorded a few times. The V call is TRBV3-1, the J call TRBJ2-1; tentative D call: TRBD1 (6 bases). This CDR3 has 15 residues. V was clipped by 4 bases and J by 1 base, with 11 bases between them. CDR1 LGHDT and CDR2 YNNKEL come from the germline V gene (reference sequence). CDR3 nucleotide sequence: TGTGCCAGCAGCCCGGTAGGGGGATCCTACAATGAGCAGTTCTTC. This translates into CASSPVGGSYNEQFF.

This clonotype was observed many times. The rearrangement joins TRBV27 to TRBJ2-1; 10 nucleotides align to TRBD1. V lost 6 bases to trimming and J lost 6 bases; unmatched junction nucleotides: 2. Looked up from germline, CDR1 is MNHEY and CDR2 is SMNVEV (reference sequence). The CDR3 covers 13 residues. The CDR3 DNA reads as TGTGCCAGCAGACGGACAGGGGGCAATGAGCAGTTCTTC. Its protein product is CASRRTGGNEQFF.

The rearrangement uses TRBV10-3 and TRBJ2-3, with D perhaps TRBD1 (5 bases). The V gene lost 2 bases and the J gene lost 0 bases, with 15 bases spanning the gap. This CDR3 is 17 amino acids long. Per germline, CDR1 ENHRY and CDR2 SYGVKD. Here the CDR3 reads CAISEIQALSSTDTQYF. CDR3 bases: TGTGCCATCAGTGAGATACAGGCATTATCTAGCACAGATACGCAGTATTTT.

The gene calls are TRBV20-1 and TRBJ2-6; no clear D. The CDR3 has 14 amino acids. V shed 3 bases and J shed 0 bases, with 6 bases lying between them. Germline CDR1 and CDR2: DFQATT and SNEGSKA (reference sequence). As DNA, the CDR3 is TGCAGTGCTAGTATGAGCTCTGGGGCCAACGTCCTGACTTTC. Residues: CSASMSSGANVLTF.

This clonotype was recorded a few times. The V and J genes are TRBV28 and TRBJ2-1; 8 bases match TRBD2. V dropped 3 bases and J dropped 4; count of bases not matched to a gene: 8. The CDR3 contains 16 residues. Per germline, CDR1 MDHEN and CDR2 SYDVKM. This CDR3 reads CASSLGGRPQYNEQFF. The DNA of the CDR3 is TGTGCCAGCAGTTTGGGCGGGAGGCCTCAATACAATGAGCAGTTCTTC. Combining the CDR3 with reference TRBV28 and TRBJ2-1 gives the whole variable domain DVKVTQSSRYLVKRTGEKVFLECVQDMDHENMFWYRQDPGLGLRLIYFSYDVKMKEKGDIPEGYSVSREKKERFSLILESASTNQTSMYLCASSLGGRPQYNEQFFGPGTRLTVL.